This T cell receptor (gamma chain) emerged from a study of γδ T cells in repeated Plasmodium falciparum infection (dated by TCRdb to the early 2020s). Study-level background: The natural-infection arm enrolled Malian children exposed to intense seasonal malaria transmission, compared against age and gender matched Australian children. The gammadelta TCR repertoires from Mali were analysed in two ways: cross-sectionally during periods with no transmission, and longitudinally across episodes of acute febrile malaria. Four controlled human malaria infections were administered to five malaria-naive U.S. adults over about 630 days by bites from P. falciparum NF54-infected Anopheles stephensi mosquitoes. Samples from controlled-infection subjects were taken at baseline, just before selected infections, and 21 days after each infection. Using both natural infection in Mali and controlled human malaria infection, the study looked at the way repeated Plasmodium falciparum infection shapes the human gammadelta T cell repertoire.

This clone is medium-sized (0.01 to 0.1%). The antigen this receptor binds is unknown. No much larger clonotype is one base removed from it; base qualities were not supplied. Other DNA sequences from this sample encode an identical CDR3 as well. Trimming accounts for 6 bases at V and 3 bases at J, while the number of junction bases matched to no gene is 5. The germline V gene gives CDR1 as EGSNGY and CDR2 as YDSYNSKV. The CDR3 has 12 amino acids, counting the end cysteine and phenylalanine. The read is trimmed to its CDR3 DNA, 36 bases read in frame from base 1. For bulk TCR repertoire analysis, Vgamma9/Vdelta2+ and Vdelta2-negative gammadelta T cell populations were flow-sorted out of peripheral blood mononuclear cells. Libraries were constructed by multiplex PCR. The data were produced on an Illumina MiSeq. Each sorted gammadelta T cell sample was sequenced for both the TCR gamma (TRG) and TCR delta (TRD) chains. The authors' pipeline ran thus. Repertoire analyses included clonotype tree plots, accumulated frequency of the top 20 clonotypes, diversity index (DI) and D75 metrics. For TCRdb, the public reads were processed anew by CATT, and duplicate DNA sequences were folded into one row. TCRdb, not the authors, supplied the V and J calls. This sample gives approximately 26,000 gamma-chain clones in total; under 3% of them show up just once. In total, the top ten clones hold 25% to 40% of the sample.

Broad study findings and their caveats: Generalizability was limited because the Malian cohort was drawn from a small rural village of predominantly one ethnic group. Compared with the repertoires of Australian children, the Vdelta2-negative gammadelta TCR repertoires of Malian children appeared more clonally expanded, less diverse and less shared. Across time and infection, the Vgamma9/Vdelta2+ TCR repertoires showed a highly stable polyclonal makeup, with many TCRgamma sequences overlapping between individuals. Waves of new clonotype selection in Vdelta2-negative, largely Vdelta1+, gammadelta TCR repertoires appeared to be driven by repeated controlled infections. Because the controlled-infection cohort was small, analysis of inter-individual variability in gammadelta T cell responses was limited.

Source material: gamma-delta T cells from blood. The source of this sequence is a pool of human donors (malaria-infected and uninfected, not separated). The V gene is TRGV2 and the J gene is TRGJ1 or TRGJ2. The CDR3 region: CATWSFYYKKLF. The DNA sequence is given as TGTGCCACCTGGTCATTTTATTATAAGAAACTCTTT.